The entry below describes one TCR beta chain. The data are from a study of blood T cell repertoires in COVID-19. Across the whole study: There were acute and convalescent COVID-19 samples, and they came from the United States, Italy and Spain.

Data came from immunoSEQ multiplex PCR; TCRdb stores just in-frame clones and leaves some out. Here the sample spans 270,000 or so clones, 80% to 95% being singletons. CDR3 length: 15 amino acids. V shed 2 bases and J 2 bases; nucleotides not matched to a gene: 5. Looked up from germline, CDR1 is LGHNA and CDR2 is YSLEER. Enrolled through a virtual design, the participants were between 18 and 89 years of age and came from fewer than 30 US areas. The clonotype originates from a man aged 40-49 years who had been exposed to COVID-19. The sample consisted of PBMCs or T cells enriched from blood (not recorded which). The gene calls are TRBV4-3 and TRBJ1-2; 7 nucleotides match TRBD1. The CDR3 region is CASSQSTGINYGYTF. In DNA, the CDR3 is TGCGCCAGCAGCCAATCGACAGGGATCAACTATGGCTACACCTTC.